The source of this T cell receptor (beta chain) is a study of early T cells in non-severe SARS-CoV-2 infection. In the study overall: Bulk RNA taken from unsorted whole blood was sequenced, leaving chains unpaired. Overall study findings and caveats: In VDJdb matching, anti-spike CD8 responses were favored while private and CD4 specificities went missing.

Individual cDNA molecules each received unique molecular identifiers attached to them. TCRdb independently ran MiXCR on the 5' RACE reads; one entry per CDR3 protein. This repertoire shows around 62,000 distinct CDR3 sequences, 4% to 5.5% found once; its top ten account for approximately 5%. This clonotype was counted at least ten times. What it recognizes is unknown. CDR1 MNHEY and CDR2 SVGEGT come from the germline V gene. This CDR3 region has 12 residues. Trimming took off 5 bases at V and 9 bases at J, with 14 bases between the two ends. The specimen sequenced was whole blood. The TCR sequence derives from an adult who was a healthcare worker with PCR-confirmed SARS-CoV-2 infection or an uninfected control (not recorded which). This chain uses TRBV6-2 or TRBV6-3 with TRBJ2-7; D is uncertain. The CDR3 bases are TGTGCCAGCAGTCCCCCGGAATCTGGGCAGTACTTC. This translates into CASSPPESGQYF.